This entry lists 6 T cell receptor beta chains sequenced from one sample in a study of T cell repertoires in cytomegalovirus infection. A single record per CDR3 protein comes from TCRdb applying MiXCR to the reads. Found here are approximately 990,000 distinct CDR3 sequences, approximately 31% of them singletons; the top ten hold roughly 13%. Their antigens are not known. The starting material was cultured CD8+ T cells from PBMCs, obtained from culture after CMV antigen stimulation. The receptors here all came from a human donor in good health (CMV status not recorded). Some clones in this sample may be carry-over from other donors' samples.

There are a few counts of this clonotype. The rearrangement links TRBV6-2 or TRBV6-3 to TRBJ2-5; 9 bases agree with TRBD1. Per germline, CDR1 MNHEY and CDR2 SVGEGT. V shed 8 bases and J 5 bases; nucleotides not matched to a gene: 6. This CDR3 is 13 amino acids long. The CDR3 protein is CASRDRVDETQYF. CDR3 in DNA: TGTGCCAGCCGGGACAGGGTCGACGAGACCCAGTACTTC.

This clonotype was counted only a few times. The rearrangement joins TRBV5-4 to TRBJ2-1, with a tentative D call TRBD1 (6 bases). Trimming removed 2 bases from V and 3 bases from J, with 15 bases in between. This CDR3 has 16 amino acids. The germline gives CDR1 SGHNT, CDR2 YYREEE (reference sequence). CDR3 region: CASSLAGVLIYNEQFF. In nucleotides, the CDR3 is TGTGCCAGCAGCTTAGCAGGGGTCCTTATCTACAATGAGCAGTTCTTC. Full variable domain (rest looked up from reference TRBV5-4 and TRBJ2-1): ETGVTQSPTHLIKTRGQQVTLRCSSQSGHNTVSWYQQALGQGPQFIFQYYREEENGRGNFPPRFSGLQFPNYSSELNVNALELDDSALYLCASSLAGVLIYNEQFFGPGTRLTVL.

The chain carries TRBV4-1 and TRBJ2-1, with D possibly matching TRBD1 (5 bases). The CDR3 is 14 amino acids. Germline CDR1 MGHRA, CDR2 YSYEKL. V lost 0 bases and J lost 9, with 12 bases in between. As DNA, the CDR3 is TGCGCCAGCAGCCAAGAGGGCAGGGTCGGTGAGCAGTTCTTC. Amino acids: CASSQEGRVGEQFF.

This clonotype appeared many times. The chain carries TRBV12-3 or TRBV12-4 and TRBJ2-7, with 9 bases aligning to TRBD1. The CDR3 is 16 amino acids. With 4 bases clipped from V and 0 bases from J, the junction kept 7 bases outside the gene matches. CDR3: CASSYRQGDFSYEQYF. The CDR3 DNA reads TGTGCCAGCAGTTACCGACAGGGGGATTTCTCCTACGAGCAGTACTTC.

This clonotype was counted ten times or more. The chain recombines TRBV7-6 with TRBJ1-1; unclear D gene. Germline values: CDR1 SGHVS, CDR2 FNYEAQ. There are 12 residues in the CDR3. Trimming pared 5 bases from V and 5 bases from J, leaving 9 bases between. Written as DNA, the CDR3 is TGTGCCAGCAGCGACTCTGGGACTGAAGCTTTCTTT. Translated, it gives CASSDSGTEAFF.

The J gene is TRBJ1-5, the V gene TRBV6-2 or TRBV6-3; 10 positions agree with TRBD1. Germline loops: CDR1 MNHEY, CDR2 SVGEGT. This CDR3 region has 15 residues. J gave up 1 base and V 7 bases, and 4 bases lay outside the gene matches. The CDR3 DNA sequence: TGTGCCAGCACCCAGGGACAGGGGAGCAATCAGCCCCAGCATTTT. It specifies CASTQGQGSNQPQHF.